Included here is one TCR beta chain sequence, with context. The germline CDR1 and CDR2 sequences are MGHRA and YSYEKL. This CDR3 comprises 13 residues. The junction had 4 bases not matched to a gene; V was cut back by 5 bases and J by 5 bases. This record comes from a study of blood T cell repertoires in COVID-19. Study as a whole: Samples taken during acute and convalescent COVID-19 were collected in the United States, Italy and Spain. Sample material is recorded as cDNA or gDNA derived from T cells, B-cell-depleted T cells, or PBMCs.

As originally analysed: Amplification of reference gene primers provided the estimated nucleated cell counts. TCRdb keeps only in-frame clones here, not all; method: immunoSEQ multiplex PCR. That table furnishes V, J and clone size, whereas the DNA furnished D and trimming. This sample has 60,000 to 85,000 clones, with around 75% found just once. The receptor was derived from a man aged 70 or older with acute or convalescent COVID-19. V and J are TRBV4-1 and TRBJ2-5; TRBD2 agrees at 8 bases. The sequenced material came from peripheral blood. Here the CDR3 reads CASSASGSETQYF. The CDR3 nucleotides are TGCGCCAGCAGCGCCAGCGGGAGTGAGACCCAGTACTTC.